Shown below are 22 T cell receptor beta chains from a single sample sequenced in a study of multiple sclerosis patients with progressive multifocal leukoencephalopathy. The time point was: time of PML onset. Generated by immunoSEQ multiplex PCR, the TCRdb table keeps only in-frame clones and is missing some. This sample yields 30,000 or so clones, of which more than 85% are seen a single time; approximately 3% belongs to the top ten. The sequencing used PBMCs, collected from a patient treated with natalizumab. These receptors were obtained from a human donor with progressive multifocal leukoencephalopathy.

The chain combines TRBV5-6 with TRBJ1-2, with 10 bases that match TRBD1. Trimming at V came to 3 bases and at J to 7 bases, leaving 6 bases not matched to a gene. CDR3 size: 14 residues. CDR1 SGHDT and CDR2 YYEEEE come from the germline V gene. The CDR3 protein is CASSSGQGISGYTF. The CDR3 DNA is TGTGCCAGCAGCTCGGGACAGGGGATCTCTGGCTACACCTTC.

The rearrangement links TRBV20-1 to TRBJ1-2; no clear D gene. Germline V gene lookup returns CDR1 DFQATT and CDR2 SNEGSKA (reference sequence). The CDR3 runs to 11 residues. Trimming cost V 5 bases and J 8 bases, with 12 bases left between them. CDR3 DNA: TGCAGTGCTTATTTTTCCTCGGGCTACACCTTC. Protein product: CSAYFSSGYTF.

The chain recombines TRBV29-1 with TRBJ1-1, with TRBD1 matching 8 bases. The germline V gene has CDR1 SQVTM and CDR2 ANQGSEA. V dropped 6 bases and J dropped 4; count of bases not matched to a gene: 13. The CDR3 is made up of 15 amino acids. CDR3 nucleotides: TGCAGCGTCGCGCGGACAGGGAAAACCTCCACTGAAGCTTTCTTT. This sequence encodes CSVARTGKTSTEAFF. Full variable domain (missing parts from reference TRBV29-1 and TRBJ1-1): SAVISQKPSRDICQRGTSLTIQCQVDSQVTMMFWYRQQPGQSLTLIATANQGSEATYESGFVIDKFPISRPNLTFSTLTVSNMSPEDSSIYLCSVARTGKTSTEAFFGQGTRLTVV.

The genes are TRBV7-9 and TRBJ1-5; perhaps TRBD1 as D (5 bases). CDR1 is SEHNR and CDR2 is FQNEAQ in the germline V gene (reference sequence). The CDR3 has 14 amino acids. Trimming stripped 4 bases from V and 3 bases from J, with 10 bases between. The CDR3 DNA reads TGTGCCAGCAGCTCCGGGGGGAACAATCAGCCCCAGCATTTT. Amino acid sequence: CASSSGGNNQPQHF.

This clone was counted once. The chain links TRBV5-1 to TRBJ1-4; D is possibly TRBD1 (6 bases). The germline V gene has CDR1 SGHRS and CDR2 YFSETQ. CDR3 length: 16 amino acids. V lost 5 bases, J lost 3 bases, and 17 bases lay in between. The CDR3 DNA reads TGCGCCAGCAGGCGGCAGGGGACGGCGGCTAATGAAAAACTGTTTTTT. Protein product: CASRRQGTAANEKLFF.

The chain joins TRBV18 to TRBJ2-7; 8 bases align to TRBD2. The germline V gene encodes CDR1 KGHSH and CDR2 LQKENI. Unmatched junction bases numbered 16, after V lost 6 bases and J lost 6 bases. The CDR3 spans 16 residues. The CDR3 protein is CASSDTTSERFGEQYF. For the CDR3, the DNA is TGTGCCAGCTCCGACACGACTAGCGAGAGATTTGGCGAGCAGTACTTC.

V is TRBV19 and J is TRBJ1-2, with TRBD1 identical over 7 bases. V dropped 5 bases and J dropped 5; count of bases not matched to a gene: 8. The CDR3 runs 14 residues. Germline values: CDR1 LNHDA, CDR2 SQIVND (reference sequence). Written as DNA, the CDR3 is TGTGCCAGTAGTCCTCAGGGACAGCTATATGGCTACACCTTC. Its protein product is CASSPQGQLYGYTF.

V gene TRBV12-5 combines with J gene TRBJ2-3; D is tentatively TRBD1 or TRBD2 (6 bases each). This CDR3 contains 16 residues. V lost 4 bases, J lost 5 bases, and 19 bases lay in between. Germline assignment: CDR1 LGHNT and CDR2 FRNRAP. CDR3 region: CASGYRGGGGLDTQYF. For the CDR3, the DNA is TGTGCTAGTGGTTACCGCGGAGGGGGAGGTCTAGATACGCAGTATTTT. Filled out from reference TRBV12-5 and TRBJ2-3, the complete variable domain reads DARVTQTPRHKVTEMGQEVTMRCQPILGHNTVFWYRQTMMQGLELLAYFRNRAPLDDSGMPKDRFSAEMPDATLATLKIQPSEPRDSAVYFCASGYRGGGGLDTQYFGPGTRLTVL.

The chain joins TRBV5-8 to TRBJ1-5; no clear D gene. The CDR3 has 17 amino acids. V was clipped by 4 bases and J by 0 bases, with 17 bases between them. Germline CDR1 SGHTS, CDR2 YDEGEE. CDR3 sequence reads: CASSKTRPRDSNQPQHF. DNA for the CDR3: TGTGCCAGCAGCAAGACGCGGCCGAGAGATAGCAATCAGCCCCAGCATTTT.

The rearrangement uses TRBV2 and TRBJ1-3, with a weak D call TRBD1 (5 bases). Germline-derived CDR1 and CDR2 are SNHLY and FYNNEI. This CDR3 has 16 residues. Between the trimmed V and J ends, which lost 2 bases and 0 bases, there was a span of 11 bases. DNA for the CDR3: TGTGCCAGCAGTGAATTTCGGGGCCACTCTGGAAACACCATATATTTT. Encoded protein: CASSEFRGHSGNTIYF.

CDR3 in amino acids: CASSLEGSRSYEQYF. CDR3 sequence (DNA): TGTGCCAGCAGCTTAGAAGGCAGTCGCTCCTACGAGCAGTACTTC. V gene TRBV7-2 combines with J gene TRBJ2-7; no reliable D call. The germline V gene has CDR1 SGHTA and CDR2 FQGNSA. V lost 1 base, J lost 0 bases, and 10 bases lay in between. This CDR3 spans 15 amino acids. Full variable domain (missing parts from reference TRBV7-2 and TRBJ2-7): GAGVSQSPSNKVTEKGKDVELRCDPISGHTALYWYRQSLGQGLEFLIYFQGNSAPDKSGLPSDRFSAERTGGSVSTLTIQRTQQEDSAVYLCASSLEGSRSYEQYFGPGTRLTVT.

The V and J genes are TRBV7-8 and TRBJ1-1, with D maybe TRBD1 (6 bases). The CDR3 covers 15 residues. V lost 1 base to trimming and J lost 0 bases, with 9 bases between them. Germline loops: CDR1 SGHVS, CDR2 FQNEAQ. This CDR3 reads CASSLVDRLNTEAFF. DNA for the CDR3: TGTGCCAGCAGCTTAGTAGACAGGTTGAACACTGAAGCTTTCTTT.

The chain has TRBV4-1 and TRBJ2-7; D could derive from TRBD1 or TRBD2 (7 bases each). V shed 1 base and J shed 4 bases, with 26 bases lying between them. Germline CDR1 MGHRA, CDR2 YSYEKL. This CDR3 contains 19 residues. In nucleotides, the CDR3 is TGCGCCAGCAGCCAAGGAATCAGGGGGTCTAGCGGTCTTCCTTACGAGCAGTACTTC. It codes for CASSQGIRGSSGLPYEQYF.

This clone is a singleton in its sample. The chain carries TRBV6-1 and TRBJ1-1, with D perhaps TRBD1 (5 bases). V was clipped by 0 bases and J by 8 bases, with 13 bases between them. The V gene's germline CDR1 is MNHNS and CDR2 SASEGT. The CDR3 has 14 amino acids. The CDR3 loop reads CASSEAVRGNEAFF. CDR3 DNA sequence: TGTGCCAGCAGTGAAGCCGTACGGGGCAACGAAGCTTTCTTT.

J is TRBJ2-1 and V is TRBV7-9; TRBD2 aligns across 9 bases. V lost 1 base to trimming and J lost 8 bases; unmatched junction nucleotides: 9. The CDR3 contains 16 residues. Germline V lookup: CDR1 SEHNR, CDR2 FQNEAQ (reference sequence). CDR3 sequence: CASSLGAGGRVDEQFF. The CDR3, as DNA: TGTGCCAGCAGCTTAGGGGCCGGCGGGAGGGTTGATGAGCAGTTCTTC.

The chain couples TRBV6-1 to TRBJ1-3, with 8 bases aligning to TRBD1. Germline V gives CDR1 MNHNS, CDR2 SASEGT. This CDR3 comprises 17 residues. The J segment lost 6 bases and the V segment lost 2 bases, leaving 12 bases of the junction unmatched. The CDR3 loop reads CASSERGSGQGANTIYF. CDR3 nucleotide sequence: TGTGCCAGCAGTGAAAGAGGGTCAGGACAGGGAGCAAACACCATATATTTT.

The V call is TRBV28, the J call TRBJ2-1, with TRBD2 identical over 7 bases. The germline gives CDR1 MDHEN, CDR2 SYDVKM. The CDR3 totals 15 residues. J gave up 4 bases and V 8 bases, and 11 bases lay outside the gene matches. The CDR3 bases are TGTGCCAGCGGGTCCCTAGCGGAGGCTTACAATGAGCAGTTCTTC. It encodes CASGSLAEAYNEQFF.

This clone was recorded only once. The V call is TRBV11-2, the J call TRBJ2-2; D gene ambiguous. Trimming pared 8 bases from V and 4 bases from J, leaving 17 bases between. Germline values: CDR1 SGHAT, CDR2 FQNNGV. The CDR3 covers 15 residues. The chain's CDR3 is CASLPMTSGTGELFF. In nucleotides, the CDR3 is TGTGCCAGCCTGCCTATGACATCGGGCACCGGGGAGCTGTTTTTT.

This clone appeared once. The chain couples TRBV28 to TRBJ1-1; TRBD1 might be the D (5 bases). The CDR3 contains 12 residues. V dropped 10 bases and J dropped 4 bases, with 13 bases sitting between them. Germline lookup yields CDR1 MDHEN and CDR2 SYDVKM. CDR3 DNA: TGTGCCACCAGAGAGGGGCCCACTGAAGCTTTCTTT. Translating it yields CATREGPTEAFF. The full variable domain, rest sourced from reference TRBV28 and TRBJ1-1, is DVKVTQSSRYLVKRTGEKVFLECVQDMDHENMFWYRQDPGLGLRLIYFSYDVKMKEKGDIPEGYSVSREKKERFSLILESASTNQTSMYLCATREGPTEAFFGQGTRLTVV.

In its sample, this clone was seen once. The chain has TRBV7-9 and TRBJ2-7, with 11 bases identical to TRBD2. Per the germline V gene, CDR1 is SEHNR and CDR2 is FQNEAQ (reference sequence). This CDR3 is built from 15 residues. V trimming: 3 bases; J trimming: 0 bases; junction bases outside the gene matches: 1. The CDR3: CASSFSGRGSYEQYF. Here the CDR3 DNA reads TGTGCCAGCAGCTTTAGCGGGAGGGGCTCCTACGAGCAGTACTTC.

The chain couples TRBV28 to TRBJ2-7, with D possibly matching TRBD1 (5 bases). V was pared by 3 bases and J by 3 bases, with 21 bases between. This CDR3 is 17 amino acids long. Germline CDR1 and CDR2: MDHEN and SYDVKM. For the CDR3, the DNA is TGTGCCAGCAGTTTCCCCCAGGGCACGGCTTCGGTCTACGAGCAGTACTTC. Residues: CASSFPQGTASVYEQYF.

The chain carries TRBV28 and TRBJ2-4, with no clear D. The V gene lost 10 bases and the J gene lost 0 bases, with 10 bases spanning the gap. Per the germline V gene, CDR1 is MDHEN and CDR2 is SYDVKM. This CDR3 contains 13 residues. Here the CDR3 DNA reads TGTGCCACCAGCTCGCTAGCCAAAAACATTCAGTACTTC. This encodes CATSSLAKNIQYF.